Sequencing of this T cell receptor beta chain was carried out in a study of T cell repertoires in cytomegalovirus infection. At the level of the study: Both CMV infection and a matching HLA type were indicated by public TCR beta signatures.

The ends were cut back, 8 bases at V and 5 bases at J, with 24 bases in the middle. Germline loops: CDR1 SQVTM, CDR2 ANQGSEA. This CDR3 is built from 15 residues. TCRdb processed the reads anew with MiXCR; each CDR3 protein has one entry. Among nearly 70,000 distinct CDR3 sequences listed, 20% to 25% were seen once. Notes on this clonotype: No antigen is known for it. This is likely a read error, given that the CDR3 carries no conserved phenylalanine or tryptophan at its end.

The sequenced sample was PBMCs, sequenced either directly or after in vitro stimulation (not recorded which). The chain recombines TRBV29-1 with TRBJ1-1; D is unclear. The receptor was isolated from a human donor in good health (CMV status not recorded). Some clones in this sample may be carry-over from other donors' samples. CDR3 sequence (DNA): TGCAGCCTCGAGCGGGGTAAGGGTGTAAGGACTGAAGCTTTCTTA. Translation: CSLERGKGVRTEAFL.